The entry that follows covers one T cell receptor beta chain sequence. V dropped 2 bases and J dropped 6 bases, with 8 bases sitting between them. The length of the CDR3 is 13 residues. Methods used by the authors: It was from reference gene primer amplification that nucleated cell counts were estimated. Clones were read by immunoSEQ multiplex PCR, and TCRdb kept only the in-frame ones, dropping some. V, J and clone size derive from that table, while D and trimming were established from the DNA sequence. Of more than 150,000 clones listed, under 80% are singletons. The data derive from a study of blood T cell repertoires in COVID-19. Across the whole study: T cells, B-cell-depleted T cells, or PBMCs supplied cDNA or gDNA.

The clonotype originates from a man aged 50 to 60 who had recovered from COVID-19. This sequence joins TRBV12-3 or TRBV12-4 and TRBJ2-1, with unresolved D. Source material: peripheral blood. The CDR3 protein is CASSLYSPNEQFF. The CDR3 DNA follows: TGTGCCAGCAGTTTATACAGCCCCAATGAGCAGTTCTTC.